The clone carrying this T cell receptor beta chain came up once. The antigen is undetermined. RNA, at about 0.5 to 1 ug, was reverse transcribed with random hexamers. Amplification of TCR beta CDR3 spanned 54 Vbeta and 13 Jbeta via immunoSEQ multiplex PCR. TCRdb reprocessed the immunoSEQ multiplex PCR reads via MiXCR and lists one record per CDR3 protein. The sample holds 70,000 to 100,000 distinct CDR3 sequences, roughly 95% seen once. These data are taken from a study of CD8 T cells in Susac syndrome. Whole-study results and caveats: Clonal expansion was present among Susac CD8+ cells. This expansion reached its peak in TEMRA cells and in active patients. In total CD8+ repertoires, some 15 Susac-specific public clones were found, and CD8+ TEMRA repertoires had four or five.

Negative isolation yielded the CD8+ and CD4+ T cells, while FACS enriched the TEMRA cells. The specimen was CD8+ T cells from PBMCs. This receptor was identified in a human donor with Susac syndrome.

Here the CDR3 DNA reads TGTGCCAGCAGCCCCCAAAGACAGGGCCCGAACACTGAAGCTTTCTTT. This translates into CASSPQRQGPNTEAFF. The chain carries TRBV7-6 and TRBJ1-1; TRBD1 agrees at 7 bases. The CDR3 extends over 16 amino acids. The germline CDR1 and CDR2 sequences are SGHVS and FNYEAQ. Losses at the gene ends were 5 bases for V and 1 base for J; bases not matched to a gene: 10.